The clone carrying this TCR beta chain was seen at least ten times. This entry comes from a study of T cells of healthy individuals. In TCRdb, the 5' RACE reads were re-called with MiXCR into one record per CDR3 protein. The table lists tens of thousands of distinct CDR3 sequences, approximately 4.8% of them singletons. Trimming cost V 2 bases and J 8 bases; bases outside gene matches: 8. This CDR3 is built from 15 residues. Germline CDR1 and CDR2: MNHEY and SVGAGI. This chain joins TRBV6-5 and TRBJ2-2; 7 bases fit TRBD2. The TCR originated in a female donor in good health. The CDR3 coding sequence is TGTGCCAGCAGTTACCGGCGGGAGAGTATTGGGGAGCTGTTTTTT. Translated, it gives CASSYRRESIGELFF.